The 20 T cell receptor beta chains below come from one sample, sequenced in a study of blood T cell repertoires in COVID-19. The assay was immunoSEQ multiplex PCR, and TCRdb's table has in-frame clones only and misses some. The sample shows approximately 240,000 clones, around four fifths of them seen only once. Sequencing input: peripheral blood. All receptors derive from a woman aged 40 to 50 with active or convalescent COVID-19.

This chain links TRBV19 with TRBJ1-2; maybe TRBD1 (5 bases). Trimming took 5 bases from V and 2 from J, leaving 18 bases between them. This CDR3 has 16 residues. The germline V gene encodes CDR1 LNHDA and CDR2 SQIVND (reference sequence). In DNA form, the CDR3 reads TGTGCCAGTAGTCCCCTCCCGGGGGGGGAAAACTATGGCTACACCTTC. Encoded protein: CASSPLPGGENYGYTF.

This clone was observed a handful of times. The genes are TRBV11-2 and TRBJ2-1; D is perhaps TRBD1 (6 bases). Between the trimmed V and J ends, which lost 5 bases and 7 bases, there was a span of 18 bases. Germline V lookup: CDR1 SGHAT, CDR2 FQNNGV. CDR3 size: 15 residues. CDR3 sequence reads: CASSRQGMRHNEQFF. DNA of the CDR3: TGTGCCAGCAGCCGTCAGGGGATGAGGCATAATGAGCAGTTCTTC.

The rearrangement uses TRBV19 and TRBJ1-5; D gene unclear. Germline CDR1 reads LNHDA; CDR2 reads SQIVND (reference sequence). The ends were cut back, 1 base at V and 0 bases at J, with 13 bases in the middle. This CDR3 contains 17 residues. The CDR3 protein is CASSIGGWLRSNQPQHF. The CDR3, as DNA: TGTGCCAGTAGTATAGGAGGATGGCTGCGTAGCAATCAGCCCCAGCATTTT.

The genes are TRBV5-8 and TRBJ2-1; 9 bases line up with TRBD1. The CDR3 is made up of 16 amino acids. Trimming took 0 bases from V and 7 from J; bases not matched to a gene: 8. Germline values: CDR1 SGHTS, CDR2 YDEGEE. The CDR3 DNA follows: TGTGCCAGCAGCTTGGGAACAGGGGGCTACGGGAATGAGCAGTTCTTC. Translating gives CASSLGTGGYGNEQFF.

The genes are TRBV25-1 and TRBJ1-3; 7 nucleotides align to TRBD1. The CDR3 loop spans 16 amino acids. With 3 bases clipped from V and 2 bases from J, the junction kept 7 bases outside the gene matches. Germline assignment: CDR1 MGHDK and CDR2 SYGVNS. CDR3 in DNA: TGTGCCAGCAGTGACCACAACAGGGGAGCTGGAAACACCATATATTTT. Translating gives CASSDHNRGAGNTIYF.

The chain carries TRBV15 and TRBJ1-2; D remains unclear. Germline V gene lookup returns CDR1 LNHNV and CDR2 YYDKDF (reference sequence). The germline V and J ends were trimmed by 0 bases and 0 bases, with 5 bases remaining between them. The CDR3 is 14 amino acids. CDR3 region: CATSRESANYGYTF. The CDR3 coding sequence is TGTGCCACCAGCAGAGAAAGCGCTAACTATGGCTACACCTTC.

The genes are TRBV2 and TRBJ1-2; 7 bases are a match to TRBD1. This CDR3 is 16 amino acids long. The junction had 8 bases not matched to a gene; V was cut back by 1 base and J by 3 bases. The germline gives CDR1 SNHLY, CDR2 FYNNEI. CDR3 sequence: CASSEEGTVRYYGYTF. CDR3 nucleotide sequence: TGTGCCAGCAGTGAAGAGGGGACAGTTCGATACTATGGCTACACCTTC.

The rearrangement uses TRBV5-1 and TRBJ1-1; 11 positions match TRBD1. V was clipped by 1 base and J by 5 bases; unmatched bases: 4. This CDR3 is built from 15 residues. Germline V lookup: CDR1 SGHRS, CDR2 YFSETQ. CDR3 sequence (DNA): TGCGCCAGCAGCTTGAGTGGGACAGGGGGAACTGAAGCTTTCTTT. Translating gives CASSLSGTGGTEAFF.

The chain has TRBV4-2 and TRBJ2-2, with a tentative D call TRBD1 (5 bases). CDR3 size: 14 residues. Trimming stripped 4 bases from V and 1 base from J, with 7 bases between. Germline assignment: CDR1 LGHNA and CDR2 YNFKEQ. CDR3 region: CASSRTGNTGELFF. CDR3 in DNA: TGTGCCAGCAGCCGTACAGGGAACACCGGGGAGCTGTTTTTT.

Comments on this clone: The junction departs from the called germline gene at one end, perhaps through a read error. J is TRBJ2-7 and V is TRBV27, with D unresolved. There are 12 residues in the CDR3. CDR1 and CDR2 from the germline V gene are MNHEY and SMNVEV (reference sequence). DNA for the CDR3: TGTGCCAGCAGTTTAGCGGAACTACCCCTCGTGTTC. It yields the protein CASSLAELPLVF.

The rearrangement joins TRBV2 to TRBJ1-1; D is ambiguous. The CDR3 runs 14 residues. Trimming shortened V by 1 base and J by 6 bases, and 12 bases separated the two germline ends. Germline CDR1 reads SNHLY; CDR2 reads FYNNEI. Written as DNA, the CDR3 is TGTGCCAGCAGTGAAGAGAGTCTCCGCGCTGAAGCTTTCTTT. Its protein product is CASSEESLRAEAFF.

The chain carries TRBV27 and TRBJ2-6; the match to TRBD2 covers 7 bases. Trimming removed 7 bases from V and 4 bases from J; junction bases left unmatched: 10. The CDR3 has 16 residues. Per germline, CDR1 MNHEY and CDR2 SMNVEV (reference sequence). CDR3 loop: CASTPLGGHGANVLTF. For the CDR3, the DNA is TGTGCCAGCACCCCCCTGGGAGGGCACGGGGCCAACGTCCTGACTTTC.

The CDR3 sequence: CATSDLYRDQPQHF. CDR3 nucleotide sequence: TGTGCCACCAGTGATTTGTACAGGGATCAGCCCCAGCATTTT. The chain has TRBV24-1 and TRBJ1-5; maybe TRBD1 (6 bases). Germline V gene lookup returns CDR1 KGHDR and CDR2 SFDVKD. The CDR3 runs to 14 residues. The germline V and J ends were trimmed by 0 bases and 5 bases, with 7 bases remaining between them.

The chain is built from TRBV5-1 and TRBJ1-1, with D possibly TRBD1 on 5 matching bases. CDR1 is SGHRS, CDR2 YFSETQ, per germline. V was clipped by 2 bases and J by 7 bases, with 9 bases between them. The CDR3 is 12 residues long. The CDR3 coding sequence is TGCGCCAGCAGCTTCCGACAGAATGAAGCTTTCTTT. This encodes CASSFRQNEAFF.

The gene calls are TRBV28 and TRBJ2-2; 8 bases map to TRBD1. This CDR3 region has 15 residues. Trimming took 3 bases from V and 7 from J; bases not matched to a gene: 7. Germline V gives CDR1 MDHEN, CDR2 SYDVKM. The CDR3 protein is CASSFRQGYGGELFF. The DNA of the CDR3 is TGTGCCAGCAGTTTCCGACAGGGGTACGGCGGGGAGCTGTTTTTT.

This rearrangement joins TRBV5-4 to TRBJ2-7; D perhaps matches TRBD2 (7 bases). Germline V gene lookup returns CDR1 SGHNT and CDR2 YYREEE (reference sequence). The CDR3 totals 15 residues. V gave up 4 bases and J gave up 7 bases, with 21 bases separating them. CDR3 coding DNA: TGTGCCAGCAGCCCCGGTATAGGGGGGGGCCGGGAGCAGTACTTC. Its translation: CASSPGIGGGREQYF.

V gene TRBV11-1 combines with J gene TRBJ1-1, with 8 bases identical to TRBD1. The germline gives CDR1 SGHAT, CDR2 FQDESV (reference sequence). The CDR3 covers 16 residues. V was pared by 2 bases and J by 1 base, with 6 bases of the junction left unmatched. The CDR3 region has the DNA TGTGCCAGCAGCTTACGGACAGGGCGGGGGAACACTGAAGCTTTCTTT. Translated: CASSLRTGRGNTEAFF.

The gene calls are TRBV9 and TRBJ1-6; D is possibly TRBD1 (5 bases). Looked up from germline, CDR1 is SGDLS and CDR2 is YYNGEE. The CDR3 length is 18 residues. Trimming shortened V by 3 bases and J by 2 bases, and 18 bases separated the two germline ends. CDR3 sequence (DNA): TGTGCCAGCAGCGGGGAGGGGCCCCTACGGCCCTATAATTCACCCCTCCACTTT. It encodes CASSGEGPLRPYNSPLHF. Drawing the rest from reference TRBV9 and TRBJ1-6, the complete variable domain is DSGVTQTPKHLITATGQRVTLRCSPRSGDLSVYWYQQSLDQGLQFLIQYYNGEERAKGNILERFSAQQFPDLHSELNLSSLELGDSALYFCASSGEGPLRPYNSPLHFGNGTRLTVT.

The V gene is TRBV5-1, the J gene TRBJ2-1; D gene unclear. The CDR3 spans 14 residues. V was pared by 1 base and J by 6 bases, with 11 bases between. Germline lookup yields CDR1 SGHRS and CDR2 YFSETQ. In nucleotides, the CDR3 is TGCGCCAGCAGCTTGAACTATTTAATCAATGAGCAGTTCTTC. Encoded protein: CASSLNYLINEQFF.

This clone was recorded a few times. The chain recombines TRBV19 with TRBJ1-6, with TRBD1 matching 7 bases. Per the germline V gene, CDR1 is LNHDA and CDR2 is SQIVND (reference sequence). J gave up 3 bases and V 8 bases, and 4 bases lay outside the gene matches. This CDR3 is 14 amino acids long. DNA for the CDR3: TGTGCCAGTTGTCAGGGGGACTATAATTCACCCCTCCACTTT. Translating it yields CASCQGDYNSPLHF.